These T cell receptor beta chains were read from a single sample in a study of blood T cell repertoires in COVID-19. The protocol was immunoSEQ multiplex PCR, while the TCRdb copy is restricted to in-frame clones and leaves out a portion. In the table there are more than 85,000 clones, roughly 87% of which are singletons. The sequenced sample consisted of peripheral blood. Source of these receptors: a man aged 50-59 years with active COVID-19. The CDR3 runs from the conserved cysteine through the conserved F or W. D genes are given only for firm matches. Some rows have no size entry. The others give once, few or many, or a class for an expanded clone.

j_call | v_call | clone_size | d_call | cdr3_nt | cdr3_aa
TRBJ2-3 | TRBV2 | - | - | TGTGCCAGCAGTTACGAGGGCTACGGCGGGGATACGCAGTATTTT | CASSYEGYGGDTQYF
TRBJ2-6 | TRBV10-3 | - | - | TGTGCCACCAGACGGGGGGCCATCGCTGGGGCCAACGTCCTGACTTTC | CATRRGAIAGANVLTF
TRBJ1-5 | TRBV7-6 | few | - | TGTGCCAGCAGCCTCCAGGGTGGCTTGGGCAATCAGCCCCAGCATTTT | CASSLQGGLGNQPQHF
TRBJ2-5 | TRBV5-6 | - | - | TGTGCCAGCAGCGCATTAGGAGGGTTCGGGGAGACCCAGTACTTC | CASSALGGFGETQYF
TRBJ2-7 | TRBV5-1 | - | - | TGCGCCAGCAGCTTGGATGGGACATCCACCTCCTACGAGCAGTACTTC | CASSLDGTSTSYEQYF
TRBJ1-2 | TRBV7-9 | - | - | TGTGCCAGCAGCCGCCGTATGGACATGCGAGTCAACTATGGCTACACCTTC | CASSRRMDMRVNYGYTF
TRBJ1-1 | TRBV7-2 | few | - | TGTGCCAGCAGCTTAGTAGGGTCAGGGTTTCCTGAAGCTTTCTTT | CASSLVGSGFPEAFF
TRBJ1-2 | TRBV19 | - | - | TGTGCCAGTAGTACTCCGGGACTGCTCTGGGGCTACACCTTC | CASSTPGLLWGYTF
TRBJ1-6 | TRBV18 | few | TRBD1 | TGTGCCAGCTCACCCGACCAACTGGACAGGGGGCCCCTCCACTTT | CASSPDQLDRGPLHF
TRBJ1-6 | TRBV28 | few | TRBD1 | TGTGCCAGCAGTCCTGACAGGGGAGGTTATTCACCCCTCCACTTT | CASSPDRGGYSPLHF
TRBJ1-5 | TRBV19 | - | - | TGTGCCAGTACTCTCGAGGGCGTTAACAATCAGCCCCAGCATTTT | CASTLEGVNNQPQHF
TRBJ1-1 | TRBV2 | - | - | TGTGCCAGCCGAGCTGACACTGAAGCTTTCTTT | CASRADTEAFF
TRBJ1-4 | TRBV5-1 | - | TRBD1 | TGCGCCAGCAGCTTGGGGACAGGAAATGAAAAACTGTTTTTT | CASSLGTGNEKLFF
TRBJ2-3 | TRBV5-4 | - | TRBD2 | TGTGCCAGCAGCTTGGAACTAGCGGGGGGGCAAGATACGCAGTATTTT | CASSLELAGGQDTQYF
TRBJ2-5 | TRBV7-9 | once | TRBD2 | TGTGCCAGCAGCTTTAGCGGGGGGGGTCAAGAGACCCAGTACTTC | CASSFSGGGQETQYF
TRBJ2-3 | TRBV5-4 | - | TRBD2 | TGTGCCAGCAGCCCGGGCGGGACTAGCGGGCATGGAGATACGCAGTATTTT | CASSPGGTSGHGDTQYF
TRBJ1-2 | TRBV12-5 | - | - | TGTGCTAGTGGTTTGGCGAAGGACAGCGCCTTC | CASGLAKDSAF
TRBJ2-7 | TRBV5-6 | - | - | TGTGCCAGCAGCTCGGTCTACGAGCAGTACTTC | CASSSVYEQYF
TRBJ1-2 | TRBV3-1/TRBV3-2 | - | - | TGTGCCAGCAGCCAATCGACAGACTATGGCTACACCTTC | CASSQSTDYGYTF
TRBJ2-1 | TRBV5-1 | - | - | TGCGCCAGCAGCTTGGATTACTACAATGAGCAGTTCTTC | CASSLDYYNEQFF
TRBJ1-3 | TRBV27 | - | - | TGTGCCAGCAGTCGACATTCACCCAAAGAAAACACCATATATTTT | CASSRHSPKENTIYF
TRBJ2-7 | TRBV18 | - | - | TGTGCCAGCTCACCACCGTTTACCGGGGGGCGTTCCTACGAGCAGTACTTC | CASSPPFTGGRSYEQYF
TRBJ1-4 | TRBV6-5 | - | - | TGTGCCAGCAGTTACTTTTCCGCAGGGGTTCAGAAAAAACTGTTTTTT | CASSYFSAGVQKKLFF
TRBJ2-5 | TRBV25-1 | - | TRBD2 | TGTGCCAGCAGTGAGACCCCAGCCGGGACTAGCAGGGAGACCCAGTACTTC | CASSETPAGTSRETQYF
TRBJ2-7 | TRBV5-1 | few | - | TGCGCCAGCAGCTCTGGACAGTACTACGAGCAGTACTTC | CASSSGQYYEQYF
TRBJ1-3 | TRBV24-1 | few | - | TGTGCCACCAGTGATCCAGGGTCTTGGGTTAGTGGAAACACCATATATTTT | CATSDPGSWVSGNTIYF
TRBJ2-7 | TRBV7-9 | - | TRBD1 | TGTGCCAGCAGCCCCAAGCTTCGACAGGGACGCGAGCAGTACTTC | CASSPKLRQGREQYF
TRBJ1-6 | TRBV7-2 | few | TRBD1 | TGTGCCAGCACCCGGGACAGGGAAGGTTCACCCCTCCACTTT | CASTRDREGSPLHF